This TCR beta chain was sequenced during a study of Ad26.COV2.S vaccination and SARS-CoV-2 variants. Study-wide results and limits: Vaccinees showed greater spike-specific TCR breadth than placebo recipients.

About this clone: What it binds is unknown.

As to treatment: around 19 received Ad26.COV2.S at low or high dose, single or two shots; roughly 5 received placebo; per-sample allocation not given. The investigators took samples on day 63 after the first vaccine or placebo injection. Sequencing used immunoSEQ multiplex PCR; TCRdb keeps in-frame clones, though not all of them. The data contain about 390,000 clones, about 85% of them seen just once; the ten biggest clones take up around 3.4%. V was pared by 5 bases and J by 6 bases, with 13 bases between. The germline V gene has CDR1 MGHRA and CDR2 YSYEKL. The CDR3 extends over 13 amino acids. The source material was peripheral blood, sampled in a trial of Ad26.COV2.S vaccine versus placebo. V and J are TRBV4-1 and TRBJ1-1; D possibly corresponds to TRBD1 (6 bases). This receptor was identified in a person between 18 and 65 years old who received the Ad26.COV2.S COVID-19 vaccine or a placebo. Written as DNA, the CDR3 is TGCGCCAGCAGCTTACCGGGGGCGTCTGAAGCTTTCTTT. This gives the protein CASSLPGASEAFF.